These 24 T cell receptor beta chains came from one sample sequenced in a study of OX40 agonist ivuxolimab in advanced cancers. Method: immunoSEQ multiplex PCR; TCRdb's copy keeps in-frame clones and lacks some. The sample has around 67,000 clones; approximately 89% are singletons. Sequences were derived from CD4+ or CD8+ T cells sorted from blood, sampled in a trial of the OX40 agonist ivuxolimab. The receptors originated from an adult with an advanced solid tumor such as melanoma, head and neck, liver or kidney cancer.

The CDR3 sequence: CASSLDGGEQYF. The CDR3 DNA reads TGTGCCAGCAGCTTGGACGGGGGCGAGCAGTACTTC. The chain is built from TRBV7-9 and TRBJ2-7; D is perhaps TRBD2 (6 bases). The length of the CDR3 is 12 residues. V lost 3 bases, J lost 6 bases, and 9 bases lay in between. Germline CDR1 and CDR2: SEHNR and FQNEAQ (reference sequence).

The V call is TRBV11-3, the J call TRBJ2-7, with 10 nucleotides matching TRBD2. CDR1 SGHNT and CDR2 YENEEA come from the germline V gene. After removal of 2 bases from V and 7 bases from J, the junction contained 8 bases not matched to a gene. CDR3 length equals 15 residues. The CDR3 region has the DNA TGTGCCAGCAGCTTACTAGCGGGGGTCGAGAGGGAGCAGTACTTC. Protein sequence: CASSLLAGVEREQYF.

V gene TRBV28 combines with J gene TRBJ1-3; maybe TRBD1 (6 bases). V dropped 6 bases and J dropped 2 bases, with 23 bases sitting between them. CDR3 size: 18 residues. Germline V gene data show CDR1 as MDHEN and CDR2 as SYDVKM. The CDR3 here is CASRPPNRASGAGNTIYF. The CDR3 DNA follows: TGTGCCAGCAGACCTCCCAACAGGGCCTCGGGGGCTGGAAACACCATATATTTT.

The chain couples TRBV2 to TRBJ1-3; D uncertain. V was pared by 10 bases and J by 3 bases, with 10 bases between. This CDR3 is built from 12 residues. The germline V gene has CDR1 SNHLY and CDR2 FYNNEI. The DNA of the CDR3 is TGTGCCACCCGGGCAGATGGAAACACCATATATTTT. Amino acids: CATRADGNTIYF.

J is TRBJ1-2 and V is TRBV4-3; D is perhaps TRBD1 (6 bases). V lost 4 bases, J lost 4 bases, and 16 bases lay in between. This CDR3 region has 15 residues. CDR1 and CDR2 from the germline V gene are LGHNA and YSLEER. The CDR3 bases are TGCGCCAGCAGCCGGTCCACAGGGCACCTCTATGGCTACACCTTC. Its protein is CASSRSTGHLYGYTF.

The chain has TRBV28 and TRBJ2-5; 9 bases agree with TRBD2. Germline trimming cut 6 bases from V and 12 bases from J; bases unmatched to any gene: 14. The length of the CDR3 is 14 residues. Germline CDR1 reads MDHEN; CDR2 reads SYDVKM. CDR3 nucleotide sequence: TGTGCCAGCAGCCCCGGCGCGGGAGGGCCGTCGAAGTACTTC. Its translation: CASSPGAGGPSKYF.

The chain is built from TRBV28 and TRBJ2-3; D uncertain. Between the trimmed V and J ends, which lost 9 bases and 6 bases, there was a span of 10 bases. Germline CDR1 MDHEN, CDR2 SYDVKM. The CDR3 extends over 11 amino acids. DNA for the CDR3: TGTGCCAGTTCAACCCCGGATACGCAGTATTTT. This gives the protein CASSTPDTQYF.

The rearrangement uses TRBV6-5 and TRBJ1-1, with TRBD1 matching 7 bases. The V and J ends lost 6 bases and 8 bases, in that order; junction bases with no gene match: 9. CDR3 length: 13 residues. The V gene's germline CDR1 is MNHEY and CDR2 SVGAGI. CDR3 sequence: CASRAVTGAEAFF. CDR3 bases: TGTGCCAGCAGGGCCGTTACAGGGGCCGAAGCTTTCTTT.

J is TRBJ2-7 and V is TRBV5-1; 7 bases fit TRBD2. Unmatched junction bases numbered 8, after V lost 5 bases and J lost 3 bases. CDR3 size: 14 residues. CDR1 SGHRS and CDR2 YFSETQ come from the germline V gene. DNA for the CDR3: TGCGCCAGCAGAAAATCCCGGACTAGCTACGAGCAGTACTTC. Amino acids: CASRKSRTSYEQYF.

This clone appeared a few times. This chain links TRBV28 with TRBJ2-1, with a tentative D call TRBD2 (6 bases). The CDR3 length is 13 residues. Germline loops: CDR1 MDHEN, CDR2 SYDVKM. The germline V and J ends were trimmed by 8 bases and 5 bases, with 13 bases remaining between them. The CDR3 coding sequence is TGTGCCAGCTCAGTGCCGGGGGACAATGAGCAGTTCTTC. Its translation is CASSVPGDNEQFF.

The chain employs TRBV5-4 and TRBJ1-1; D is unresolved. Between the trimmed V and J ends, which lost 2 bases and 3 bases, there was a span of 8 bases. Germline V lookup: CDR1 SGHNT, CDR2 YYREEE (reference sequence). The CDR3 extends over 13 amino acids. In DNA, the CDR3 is TGTGCCAGCAGCTTTGCGTCGGACACTGAAGCTTTCTTT. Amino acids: CASSFASDTEAFF.

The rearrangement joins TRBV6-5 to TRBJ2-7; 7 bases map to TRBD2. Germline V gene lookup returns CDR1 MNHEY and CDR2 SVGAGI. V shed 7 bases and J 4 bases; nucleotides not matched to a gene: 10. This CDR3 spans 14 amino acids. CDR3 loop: CASTLSSAGYEQYF. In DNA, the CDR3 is TGTGCCAGCACCCTCTCGTCAGCGGGATACGAGCAGTACTTC.

CDR3 nucleotides: TGCGCCAGCAGCGTTGGAAGGACGGGACTGTCCTCACCCCTCCACTTT. The encoded protein is CASSVGRTGLSSPLHF. The rearrangement joins TRBV5-1 to TRBJ1-6; weak D call: TRBD1 (5 bases). V lost 4 bases and J 10 bases, leaving 21 bases between the germline ends. The germline V gene encodes CDR1 SGHRS and CDR2 YFSETQ. The CDR3 sequence is 16 residues long.

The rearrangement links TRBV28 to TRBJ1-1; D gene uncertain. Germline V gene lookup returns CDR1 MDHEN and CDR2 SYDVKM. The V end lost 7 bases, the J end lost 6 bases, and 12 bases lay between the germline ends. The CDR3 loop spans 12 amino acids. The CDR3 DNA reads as TGTGCCAGCAATAAGGCTTGGGCTGAAGCTTTCTTT. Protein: CASNKAWAEAFF.

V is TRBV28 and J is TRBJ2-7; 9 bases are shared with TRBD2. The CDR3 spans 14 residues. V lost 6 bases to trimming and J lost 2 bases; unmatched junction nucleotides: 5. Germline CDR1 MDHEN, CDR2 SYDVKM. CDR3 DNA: TGTGCCAGCAGCCAGGGACTAGCCCCCTACGAGCAGTACTTC. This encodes CASSQGLAPYEQYF.

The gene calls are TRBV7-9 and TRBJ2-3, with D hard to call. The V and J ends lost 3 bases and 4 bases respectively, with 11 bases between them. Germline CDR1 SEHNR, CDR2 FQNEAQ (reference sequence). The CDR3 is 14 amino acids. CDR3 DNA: TGTGCCAGCAGCTTCCTGGCAAGGGCAGATACGCAGTATTTT. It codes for CASSFLARADTQYF.

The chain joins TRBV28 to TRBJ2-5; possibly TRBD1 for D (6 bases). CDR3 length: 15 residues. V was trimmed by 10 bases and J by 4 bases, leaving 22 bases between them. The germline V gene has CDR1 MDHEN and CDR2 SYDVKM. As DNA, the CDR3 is TGTGCCACCCAAGGCAGGGGTGGTGGGAGAGAGACCCAGTACTTC. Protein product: CATQGRGGGRETQYF.

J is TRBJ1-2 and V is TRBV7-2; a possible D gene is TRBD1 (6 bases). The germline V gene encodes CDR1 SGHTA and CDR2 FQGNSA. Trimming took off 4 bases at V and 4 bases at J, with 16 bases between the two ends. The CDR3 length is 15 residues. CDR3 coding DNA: TGTGCCAGCAGCTCTCCGGACAGATCCCGCTATGGCTACACCTTC. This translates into CASSSPDRSRYGYTF.

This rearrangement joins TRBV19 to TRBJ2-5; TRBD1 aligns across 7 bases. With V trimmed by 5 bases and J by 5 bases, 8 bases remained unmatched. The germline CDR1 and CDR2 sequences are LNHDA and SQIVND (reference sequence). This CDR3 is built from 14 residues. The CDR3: CASSSGQITETQYF. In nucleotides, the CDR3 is TGTGCCAGTAGTTCGGGACAGATTACGGAGACCCAGTACTTC.

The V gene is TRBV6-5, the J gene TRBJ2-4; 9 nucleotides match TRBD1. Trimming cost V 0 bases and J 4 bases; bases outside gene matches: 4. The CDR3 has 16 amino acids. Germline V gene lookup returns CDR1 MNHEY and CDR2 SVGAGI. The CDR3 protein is CASSYSRGTGKNIQYF. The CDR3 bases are TGTGCCAGCAGTTACTCGAGAGGGACAGGGAAAAACATTCAGTACTTC.

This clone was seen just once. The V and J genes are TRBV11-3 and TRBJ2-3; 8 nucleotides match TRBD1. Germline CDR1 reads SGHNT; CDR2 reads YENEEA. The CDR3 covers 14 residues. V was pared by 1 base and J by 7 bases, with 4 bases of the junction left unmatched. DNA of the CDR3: TGTGCCAGCAGCTTAGGGACAGGGAGGAATACGCAGTATTTT. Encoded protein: CASSLGTGRNTQYF.

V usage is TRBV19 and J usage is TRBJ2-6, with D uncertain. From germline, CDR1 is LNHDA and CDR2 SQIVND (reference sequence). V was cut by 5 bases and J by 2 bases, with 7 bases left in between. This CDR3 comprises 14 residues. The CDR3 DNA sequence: TGTGCCAGTAGTCCAGGTACTGGGGCCAACGTCCTGACTTTC. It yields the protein CASSPGTGANVLTF.

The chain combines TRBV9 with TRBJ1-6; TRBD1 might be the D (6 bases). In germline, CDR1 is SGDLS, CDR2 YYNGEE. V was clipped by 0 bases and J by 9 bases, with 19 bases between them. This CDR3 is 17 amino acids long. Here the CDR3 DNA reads TGTGCCAGCAGCGTAGGGGCAGGGGAGACTGCTGGTTCACCCCTCCACTTT. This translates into CASSVGAGETAGSPLHF.

This CDR3 is CASSWGLNTGELFF. In DNA, the CDR3 is TGTGCCAGCAGCTGGGGACTGAACACCGGGGAGCTGTTTTTT. J is TRBJ2-2 and V is TRBV7-6; TRBD2 is a possible D gene (6 bases). V shed 4 bases and J shed 1 base, with 7 bases lying between them. The CDR3 spans 14 residues. Per germline, CDR1 SGHVS and CDR2 FNYEAQ.